The 6 T cell receptor beta chains presented below share a single source sample, sequenced in a study of cytomegalovirus exposure and HLA in healthy donors. Sequenced by immunoSEQ multiplex PCR; TCRdb stores in-frame clones only, minus some. The sample shows about 70,000 clones, 94% of them seen only once. The sample taken for sequencing was PBMCs. The receptors were sampled from a woman between 18 and 30 years old in good health and CMV-seropositive.

This clone came up a few times. The CDR3: CASSEPGGQGTDTQYF. For the CDR3, the DNA is TGTGCCAGCAGTGAACCCGGGGGACAGGGAACAGATACGCAGTATTTT. V usage is TRBV6-1 and J usage is TRBJ2-3, with 9 bases identical to TRBD1. The ends lost 2 bases at V and 3 bases at J; junction bases unmatched: 6. CDR1 MNHNS and CDR2 SASEGT come from the germline V gene. The CDR3 consists of 16 residues.

The chain is built from TRBV5-6 and TRBJ2-1, with 7 nucleotides matching TRBD1. This CDR3 is built from 16 residues. V lost 4 bases to trimming and J lost 2 bases; unmatched junction nucleotides: 9. Germline V gene sequence: CDR1 SGHDT, CDR2 YYEEEE. CDR3 in amino acids: CASSPSRTGAYNEQFF. For the CDR3, the DNA is TGTGCCAGCAGCCCCTCGAGGACAGGAGCCTACAATGAGCAGTTCTTC.

The V gene is TRBV5-1, the J gene TRBJ1-1; D not resolved. The CDR3 spans 15 residues. CDR1 and CDR2 (germline): SGHRS, YFSETQ. V was trimmed by 4 bases and J by 6 bases, leaving 19 bases between them. The CDR3 sequence is CASSHGAGRESEAFF. CDR3 in DNA: TGCGCCAGCAGCCACGGAGCGGGCCGAGAGTCTGAAGCTTTCTTT.

The chain links TRBV2 to TRBJ2-5, with a weak D call TRBD2 (6 bases). The CDR3 loop spans 15 amino acids. CDR1 is SNHLY, CDR2 FYNNEI, per germline. V lost 6 bases and J lost 0, with 14 bases in between. CDR3 sequence (DNA): TGTGCCAGCAGCATTAGCGGCCTTCACCAAGAGACCCAGTACTTC. This encodes CASSISGLHQETQYF. Complete variable domain (other parts from reference TRBV2 and TRBJ2-5): EPEVTQTPSHQVTQMGQEVILRCVPISNHLYFYWYRQILGQKVEFLVSFYNNEISEKSEIFDDQFSVERPDGSNFTLKIRSTKLEDSAMYFCASSISGLHQETQYFGPGTRLLVL.

The V and J genes are TRBV7-6 and TRBJ2-7, with 8 bases lining up with TRBD2. The CDR3 loop spans 16 amino acids. Germline V gene lookup returns CDR1 SGHVS and CDR2 FNYEAQ. The junction had 6 bases not matched to a gene; V was cut back by 0 bases and J by 2 bases. In DNA, the CDR3 is TGTGCCAGCAGCTTAGCGCCTGACGGGGGGGCCTACGAGCAGTACTTC. It encodes CASSLAPDGGAYEQYF.

This rearrangement joins TRBV27 to TRBJ2-7; 10 bases are shared with TRBD2. The V and J ends lost 5 bases and 5 bases, in that order; junction bases with no gene match: 12. Per germline, CDR1 MNHEY and CDR2 SMNVEV (reference sequence). The CDR3 covers 16 residues. Here the CDR3 DNA reads TGTGCCAGCAGTCTCCTAGGTAGCGGGGGGTCCCACGAGCAGTACTTC. It specifies CASSLLGSGGSHEQYF.